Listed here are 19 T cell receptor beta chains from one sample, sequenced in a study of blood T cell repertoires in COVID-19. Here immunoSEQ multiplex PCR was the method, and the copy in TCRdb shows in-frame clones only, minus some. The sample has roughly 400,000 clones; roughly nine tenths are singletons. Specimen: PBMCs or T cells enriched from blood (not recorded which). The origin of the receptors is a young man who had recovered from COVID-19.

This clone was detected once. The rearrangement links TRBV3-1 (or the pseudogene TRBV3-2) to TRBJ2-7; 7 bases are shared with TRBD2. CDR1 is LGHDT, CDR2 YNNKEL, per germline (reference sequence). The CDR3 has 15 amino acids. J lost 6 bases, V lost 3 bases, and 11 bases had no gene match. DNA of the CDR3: TGTGCCAGCAGCCAGGAGGGGACCGGGGGGAGCGAGCAGTACTTC. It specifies CASSQEGTGGSEQYF.

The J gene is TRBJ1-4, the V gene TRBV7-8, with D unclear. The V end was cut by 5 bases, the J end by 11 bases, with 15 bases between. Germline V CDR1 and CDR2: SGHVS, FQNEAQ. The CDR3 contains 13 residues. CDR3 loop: CASSPERLGKLFF. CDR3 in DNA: TGTGCCAGCAGCCCAGAGCGGCTGGGGAAACTGTTTTTT.

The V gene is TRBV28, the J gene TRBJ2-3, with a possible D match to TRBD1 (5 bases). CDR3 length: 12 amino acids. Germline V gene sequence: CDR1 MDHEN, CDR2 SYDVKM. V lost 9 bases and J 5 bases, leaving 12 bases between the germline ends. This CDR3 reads CASNLRGDTQYF. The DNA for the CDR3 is TGTGCCAGTAACTTAAGGGGAGATACGCAGTATTTT. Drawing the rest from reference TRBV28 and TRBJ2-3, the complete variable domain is DVKVTQSSRYLVKRTGEKVFLECVQDMDHENMFWYRQDPGLGLRLIYFSYDVKMKEKGDIPEGYSVSREKKERFSLILESASTNQTSMYLCASNLRGDTQYFGPGTRLTVL.

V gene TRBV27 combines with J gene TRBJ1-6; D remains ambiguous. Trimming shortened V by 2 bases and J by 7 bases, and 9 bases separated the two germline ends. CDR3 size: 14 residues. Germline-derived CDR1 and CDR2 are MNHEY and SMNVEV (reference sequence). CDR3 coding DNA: TGTGCCAGCAGTTTAAGATGGGCAAATTCACCCCTCCACTTT. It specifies CASSLRWANSPLHF.

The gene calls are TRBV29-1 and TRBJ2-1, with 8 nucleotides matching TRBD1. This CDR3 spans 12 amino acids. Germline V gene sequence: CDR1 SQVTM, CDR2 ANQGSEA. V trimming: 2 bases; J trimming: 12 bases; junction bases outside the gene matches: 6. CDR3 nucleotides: TGCAGCGTTGAAAAGGGACAGGCCCTGCAGTTCTTC. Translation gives CSVEKGQALQFF.

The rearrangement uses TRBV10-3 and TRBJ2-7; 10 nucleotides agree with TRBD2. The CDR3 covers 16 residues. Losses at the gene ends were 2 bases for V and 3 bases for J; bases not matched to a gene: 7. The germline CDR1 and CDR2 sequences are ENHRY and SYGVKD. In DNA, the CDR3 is TGTGCCATCAGTGAGGGGGGTCTAGCGGGAGTCTACGAGCAGTACTTC. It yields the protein CAISEGGLAGVYEQYF.

The CDR3 here is CASSSGEGTYSPLHF. Written as DNA, the CDR3 is TGCGCCAGCAGCTCCGGCGAGGGTACTTACTCACCCCTCCACTTT. This sequence joins TRBV5-1 and TRBJ1-6; D is ambiguous. This CDR3 contains 15 residues. The V gene lost 3 bases and the J gene lost 10 bases, with 17 bases spanning the gap. Looked up from germline, CDR1 is SGHRS and CDR2 is YFSETQ.

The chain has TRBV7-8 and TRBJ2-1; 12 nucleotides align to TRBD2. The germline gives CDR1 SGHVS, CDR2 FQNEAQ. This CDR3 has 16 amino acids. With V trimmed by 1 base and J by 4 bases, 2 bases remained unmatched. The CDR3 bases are TGTGCCAGCAGCTTAGTTGGACTAGCGGGATACAATGAGCAGTTCTTC. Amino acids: CASSLVGLAGYNEQFF.

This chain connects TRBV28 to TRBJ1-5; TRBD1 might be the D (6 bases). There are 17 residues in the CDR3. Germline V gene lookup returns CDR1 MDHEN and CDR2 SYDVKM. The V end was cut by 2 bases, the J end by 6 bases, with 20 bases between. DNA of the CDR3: TGTGCCAGCAGTTTAGGGCTTGTAGGCAGGGGCTTTCAGCCCCAGCATTTT. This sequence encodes CASSLGLVGRGFQPQHF.

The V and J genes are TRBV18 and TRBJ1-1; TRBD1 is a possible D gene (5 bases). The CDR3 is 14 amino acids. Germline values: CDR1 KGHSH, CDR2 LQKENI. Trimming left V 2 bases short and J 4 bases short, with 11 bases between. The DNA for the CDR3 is TGTGCCAGCTCACCATCGGGGGGATCCACTGAAGCTTTCTTT. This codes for CASSPSGGSTEAFF.

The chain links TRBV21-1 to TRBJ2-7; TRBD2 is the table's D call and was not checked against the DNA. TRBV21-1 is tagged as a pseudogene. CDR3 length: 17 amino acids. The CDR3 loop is CASSPPDGLADHYEQYF. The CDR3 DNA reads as TGTGCCAGCAGCCCTCCCGATGGACTAGCGGACCACTACGAGCAGTACTTC.

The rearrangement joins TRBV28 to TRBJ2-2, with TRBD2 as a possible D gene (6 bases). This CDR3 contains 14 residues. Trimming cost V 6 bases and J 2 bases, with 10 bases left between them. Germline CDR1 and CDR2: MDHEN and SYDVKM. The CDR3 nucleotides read TGTGCCAGCAGATTAGCGGCAAACACCGGGGAGCTGTTTTTT. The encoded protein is CASRLAANTGELFF. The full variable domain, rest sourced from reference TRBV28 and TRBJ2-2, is DVKVTQSSRYLVKRTGEKVFLECVQDMDHENMFWYRQDPGLGLRLIYFSYDVKMKEKGDIPEGYSVSREKKERFSLILESASTNQTSMYLCASRLAANTGELFFGEGSRLTVL.

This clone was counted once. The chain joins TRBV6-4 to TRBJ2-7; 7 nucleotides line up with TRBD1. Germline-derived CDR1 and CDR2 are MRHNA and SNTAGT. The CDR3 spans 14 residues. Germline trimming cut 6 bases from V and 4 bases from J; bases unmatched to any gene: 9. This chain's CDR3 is CASRARTGFYEQYF. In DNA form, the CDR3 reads TGTGCCAGCAGAGCTAGGACAGGCTTTTACGAGCAGTACTTC.

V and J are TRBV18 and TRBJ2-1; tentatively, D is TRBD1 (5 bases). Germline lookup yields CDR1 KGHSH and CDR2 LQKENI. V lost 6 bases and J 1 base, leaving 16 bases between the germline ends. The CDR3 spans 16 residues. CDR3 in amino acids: CASSLRQIGSYNEQFF. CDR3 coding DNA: TGTGCCAGCTCCCTGAGACAGATCGGGTCCTACAATGAGCAGTTCTTC.

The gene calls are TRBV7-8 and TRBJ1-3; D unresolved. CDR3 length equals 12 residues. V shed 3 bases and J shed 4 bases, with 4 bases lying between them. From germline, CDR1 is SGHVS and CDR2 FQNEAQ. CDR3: CASSFEGNTIYF. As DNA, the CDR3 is TGTGCCAGCAGCTTCGAGGGAAACACCATATATTTT.

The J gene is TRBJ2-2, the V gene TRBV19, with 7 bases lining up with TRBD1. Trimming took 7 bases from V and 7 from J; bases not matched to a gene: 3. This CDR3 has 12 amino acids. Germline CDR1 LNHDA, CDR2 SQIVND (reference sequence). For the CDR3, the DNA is TGTGCCAGTAAGACAGGGAACGGGGAGCTGTTTTTT. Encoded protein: CASKTGNGELFF. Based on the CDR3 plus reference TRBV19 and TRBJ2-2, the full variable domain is DGGITQSPKYLFRKEGQNVTLSCEQNLNHDAMYWYRQDPGQGLRLIYYSQIVNDFQKGDIAEGYSVSREKKESFPLTVTSAQKNPTAFYLCASKTGNGELFFGEGSRLTVL.

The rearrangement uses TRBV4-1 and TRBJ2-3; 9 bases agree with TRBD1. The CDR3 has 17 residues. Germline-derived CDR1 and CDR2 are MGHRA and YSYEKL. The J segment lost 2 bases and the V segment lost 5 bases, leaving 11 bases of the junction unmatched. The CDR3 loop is CASSWTGDDTFTDTQYF. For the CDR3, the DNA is TGCGCCAGCAGCTGGACAGGGGACGACACCTTCACAGATACGCAGTATTTT.

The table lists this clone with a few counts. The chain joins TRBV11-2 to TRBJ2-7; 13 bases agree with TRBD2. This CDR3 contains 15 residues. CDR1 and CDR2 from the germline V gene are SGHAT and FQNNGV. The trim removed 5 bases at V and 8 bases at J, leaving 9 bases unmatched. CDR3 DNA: TGTGCCAGCAGCCCCCCGGGACTAGCGGGGATGAAGCAGTACTTC. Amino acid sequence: CASSPPGLAGMKQYF.

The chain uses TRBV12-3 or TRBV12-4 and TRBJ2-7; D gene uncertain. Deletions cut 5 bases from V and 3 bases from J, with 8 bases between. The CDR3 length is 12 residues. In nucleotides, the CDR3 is TGTGCCAGCAGTACCCTCTACTACGAGCAGTACTTC. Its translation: CASSTLYYEQYF.